These 31 T cell receptor beta chains share one sample of origin, sequenced in a study of T cell repertoires in cytomegalovirus infection. TCRdb reprocessed the reads with MiXCR, giving one entry per CDR3 protein. The sample holds approximately 630,000 distinct CDR3 sequences, 20% to 25% seen once. Sequenced: CD8+ T cells from PBMCs. Source of these receptors: a human donor in good health (CMV status not recorded). Some clones in this sample may be carry-over from other donors' samples.

The rearrangement joins TRBV6-5 to TRBJ2-1; 9 bases match TRBD2. The V segment lost 7 bases and the J segment 3 bases; nucleotides outside the gene matches: 7. Germline assignment: CDR1 MNHEY and CDR2 SVGAGI. The CDR3 has 15 residues. The CDR3: CASKGGGARYNEQFF. In nucleotides, the CDR3 is TGTGCCAGCAAAGGCGGGGGGGCGCGCTACAATGAGCAGTTCTTC.

In its sample, this clonotype was seen many times. The V call is TRBV5-1, the J call TRBJ2-3; D unclear. Trimming took 0 bases from V and 2 from J, leaving 10 bases between them. CDR1 SGHRS and CDR2 YFSETQ come from the germline V gene. The CDR3 is 15 amino acids. The CDR3, as DNA: TGCGCCAGCAGCTTGGACAGATCCCTCACAGATACGCAGTATTTT. It codes for CASSLDRSLTDTQYF.

This sequence joins TRBV7-3 and TRBJ2-3; the match to TRBD2 covers 10 bases. The V gene's germline CDR1 is SGHTA and CDR2 FQGTGA. The CDR3 has 15 amino acids. V lost 5 bases, J lost 6 bases, and 8 bases stayed unmatched. The CDR3 protein is CASSHLAGAPDTQYF. The CDR3 coding sequence is TGTGCCAGCAGCCACCTAGCGGGGGCCCCGGATACGCAGTATTTT.

This clonotype has ten or more counts. The CDR3 region is CASSSTGVDSYEQYF. As DNA, the CDR3 is TGTGCCAGCAGCTCGACAGGGGTCGACTCCTACGAGCAGTACTTC. The V gene is TRBV7-9, the J gene TRBJ2-7; the match to TRBD1 covers 8 bases. The CDR3 is 15 residues long. CDR1 SEHNR and CDR2 FQNEAQ come from the germline V gene (reference sequence). V lost 4 bases and J lost 0; bases outside the gene matches: 5.

This clonotype was picked up a small number of times. This chain uses TRBV27 with TRBJ2-3; unclear D gene. Germline V CDR1 and CDR2: MNHEY, SMNVEV (reference sequence). This CDR3 region has 14 residues. V shed 2 bases and J shed 2 bases, with 8 bases lying between them. The CDR3 DNA sequence: TGTGCCAGCAGTTTACCCGACCCCACAGATACGCAGTATTTT. This gives the protein CASSLPDPTDTQYF.

About this clonotype itself: A read error may explain this, as a much larger clone is one base away. This sequence joins TRBV12-3 or TRBV12-4 and TRBJ1-1; D not certain. The CDR3 extends over 15 amino acids. V lost 7 bases to trimming and J lost 0 bases, with 15 bases between them. CDR3 residues: CASTLLPAMNTEAFF. CDR3 bases: TGTGCCAGCACCCTACTACCGGCGATGAACACTGAAGCTTTCTTT.

This clonotype has ten or more counts. This chain links TRBV7-2 with TRBJ2-7, with D perhaps TRBD1 (6 bases). Trimming shortened V by 5 bases and J by 2 bases, and 13 bases separated the two germline ends. CDR3 size: 14 residues. Per the germline V gene, CDR1 is SGHTA and CDR2 is FQGNSA. CDR3: CASSTLDRPYEQYF. In nucleotides, the CDR3 is TGTGCCAGCAGCACGTTGGACAGACCCTACGAGCAGTACTTC.

About this clonotype itself: A much bigger clone sits one base away, suggesting this may be a read error. The V call is TRBV6-6, the J call TRBJ2-4; D not resolved. From germline, CDR1 is MNHNY and CDR2 SVGAGI (reference sequence). CDR3 length: 17 amino acids. Here the CDR3 reads CASSSPRDTIAQNIQYF. The CDR3 DNA is TGTGCCAGCAGCTCTCCCCGAGACACGATAGCCCAAAACATTCAGTACTTC.

CDR3 in amino acids: CASSYPRDRVDTEAFF. The CDR3 DNA reads TGTGCCAGCAGTTACCCCCGGGACAGGGTAGACACTGAAGCTTTCTTT. The chain employs TRBV6-6 and TRBJ1-1, with 9 bases aligning to TRBD1. The CDR3 is made up of 16 amino acids. Germline CDR1 reads MNHNY; CDR2 reads SVGAGI (reference sequence). V was clipped by 2 bases and J by 3 bases; unmatched bases: 7.

J is TRBJ1-2 and V is TRBV20-1; 10 bases agree with TRBD1. Germline CDR1 is DFQATT and CDR2 is SNEGSKA (reference sequence). The CDR3 spans 17 residues. The V gene end was trimmed by 2 bases and the J gene end by 3 bases; junction bases not matched to a gene: 12. CDR3 sequence reads: CSARLSGQGPAYYGYTF. In DNA, the CDR3 is TGCAGTGCTAGATTATCGGGACAGGGGCCGGCTTACTATGGCTACACCTTC.

This clonotype has a handful of counts. This CDR3 reads CASGTPGQLTHYGYTF. CDR3 coding DNA: TGTGCCAGTGGAACCCCGGGACAACTCACCCACTATGGCTACACCTTC. This chain joins TRBV28 and TRBJ1-2; a possible D gene is TRBD1 (6 bases). V lost 9 bases and J 3 bases, leaving 23 bases between the germline ends. CDR1 and CDR2 from the germline V gene are MDHEN and SYDVKM. The CDR3 runs 16 residues.

In this sample, this clonotype turned up a few times. The gene calls are TRBV20-1 and TRBJ1-6; the match to TRBD1 covers 7 bases. The CDR3 loop spans 14 amino acids. The V gene's germline CDR1 is DFQATT and CDR2 SNEGSKA (reference sequence). With V trimmed by 5 bases and J by 7 bases, 8 bases remained unmatched. The CDR3 loop is CSAQDRSGNSPLHF. As DNA, the CDR3 is TGCAGTGCTCAGGACAGGTCGGGAAATTCACCCCTCCACTTT.

Ten or more counts support this clonotype. The V and J genes are TRBV7-8 and TRBJ2-6, with a possible D match to TRBD1 (6 bases). The germline V gene has CDR1 SGHVS and CDR2 FQNEAQ. V dropped 6 bases and J dropped 3 bases, with 9 bases sitting between them. The CDR3 has 14 residues. As DNA, the CDR3 is TGTGCCAGCAGGTCAGGGGTTGGGGCCAACGTCCTGACTTTC. Encoded protein: CASRSGVGANVLTF.

The V call is TRBV20-1, the J call TRBJ2-3; 8 bases match TRBD2. The V and J ends lost 3 bases and 2 bases, in that order; junction bases with no gene match: 13. Germline assignment: CDR1 DFQATT and CDR2 SNEGSKA (reference sequence). This CDR3 region has 17 residues. CDR3 bases: TGCAGTGCTAGGCCAATCAGCGGGGGCTTCATCACAGATACGCAGTATTTT. Amino acid sequence: CSARPISGGFITDTQYF.

V is TRBV7-6 and J is TRBJ1-2; 7 bases line up with TRBD1. The CDR3 has 12 amino acids. V lost 8 bases to trimming and J lost 4 bases; unmatched junction nucleotides: 4. From germline, CDR1 is SGHVS and CDR2 FNYEAQ. The CDR3 is CASQTGAYGYTF. CDR3 coding DNA: TGTGCCAGCCAAACAGGGGCCTATGGCTACACCTTC.

This chain uses TRBV20-1 with TRBJ2-4; no clear D gene. The CDR3 length is 14 residues. Germline V gives CDR1 DFQATT, CDR2 SNEGSKA (reference sequence). Trimming pared 1 base from V and 1 base from J, leaving 8 bases between. In DNA, the CDR3 is TGCAGTGCTAGAGCTCTCCTCGCCAAAAACATTCAGTACTTC. Protein sequence: CSARALLAKNIQYF.

This clonotype was counted between two and nine times. The chain carries TRBV7-9 and TRBJ2-3, with a tentative D call TRBD2 (5 bases). The V and J ends lost 11 bases and 3 bases respectively, with 15 bases between them. Germline lookup yields CDR1 SEHNR and CDR2 FQNEAQ (reference sequence). CDR3 size: 13 residues. CDR3 coding DNA: TGTGCCGGCCGGGGTTCAGGAACAGATACGCAGTATTTT. Amino acid sequence: CAGRGSGTDTQYF.

This clonotype was seen at least ten times. The gene calls are TRBV12-3 or TRBV12-4 and TRBJ2-7; D not resolved. The CDR3 totals 13 residues. Deletions cut 11 bases from V and 0 bases from J, with 14 bases between. CDR3 in amino acids: CALLLWTSYEQYF. The CDR3 DNA reads TGTGCCCTTCTCTTGTGGACCTCCTACGAGCAGTACTTC.

The chain employs TRBV12-3 or TRBV12-4 and TRBJ1-2, with D maybe TRBD1 (6 bases). V gave up 6 bases and J gave up 4 bases, with 21 bases separating them. The CDR3 is 16 residues long. The CDR3: CASSSTGNSPGYGYTF. CDR3 coding DNA: TGTGCCAGCAGCTCCACAGGGAACAGTCCGGGCTATGGCTACACCTTC.

The chain has TRBV20-1 and TRBJ1-5; TRBD1 might be the D (5 bases). Deletions cut 1 base from V and 3 bases from J, with 13 bases between. Germline V gene sequence: CDR1 DFQATT, CDR2 SNEGSKA (reference sequence). The CDR3 has 15 amino acids. For the CDR3, the DNA is TGCAGTGCTAGAGGGGGGGTGGAGAACAATCAGCCCCAGCATTTT. Protein product: CSARGGVENNQPQHF.

Of note for this clonotype: Possible read error: a much larger clone is one base away. This chain uses TRBV7-9 with TRBJ1-1, with D tentatively TRBD1 (5 bases). Germline loops: CDR1 SEHNR, CDR2 FQNEAQ (reference sequence). CDR3 size: 13 residues. CDR3 in amino acids: CPSSLSGPTEAFF. CDR3 DNA sequence: TGTCCCAGCAGCTTATCAGGGCCTACTGAAGCTTTCTTT.

This clonotype has at least ten counts. This chain joins TRBV7-2 and TRBJ1-3, with D hard to call. This CDR3 is 12 amino acids long. Germline V gene sequence: CDR1 SGHTA, CDR2 FQGNSA. V lost 2 bases to trimming and J lost 4 bases, with 3 bases between them. In DNA form, the CDR3 reads TGTGCCAGCAGCTTATTGGGAAACACCATATATTTT. Translated, it gives CASSLLGNTIYF.

This clonotype was detected many times. This chain connects TRBV7-6 to TRBJ2-1, with 7 bases aligning to TRBD1. This CDR3 comprises 15 residues. Germline V gene sequence: CDR1 SGHVS, CDR2 FNYEAQ. The ends lost 0 bases at V and 4 bases at J; junction bases unmatched: 3. The CDR3 DNA is TGTGCCAGCAGCTTAGCCAAGGGACAGTACAATGAGCAGTTCTTC. It encodes CASSLAKGQYNEQFF. Together with reference TRBV7-6 and TRBJ2-1, the CDR3 gives the full variable domain: GAGVSQSPRYKVTKRGQDVALRCDPISGHVSLYWYRQALGQGPEFLTYFNYEAQQDKSGLPNDRFSAERPEGSISTLTIQRTEQRDSAMYRCASSLAKGQYNEQFFGPGTRLTVL.

The chain carries TRBV15 and TRBJ2-7; D unclear. The CDR3 is 12 residues long. Trimming took off 4 bases at V and 3 bases at J, with 7 bases between the two ends. Germline lookup yields CDR1 LNHNV and CDR2 YYDKDF (reference sequence). This chain's CDR3 is CATSNGVYEQYV. The CDR3 nucleotides are TGTGCCACCAGCAATGGGGTCTACGAGCAGTACGTC.

V gene TRBV29-1 combines with J gene TRBJ1-1, with 12 nucleotides matching TRBD1. V shed 1 base and J 5 bases; nucleotides not matched to a gene: 11. CDR3 size: 17 residues. Germline V gene data show CDR1 as SQVTM and CDR2 as ANQGSEA. Here the CDR3 DNA reads TGCAGCGTTGAAGGGAGGGGACAGGGGGCAATGTGGACTGAAGCTTTCTTT. Protein product: CSVEGRGQGAMWTEAFF.

This chain links TRBV27 with TRBJ2-7; tentative D call: TRBD2 (6 bases). Deletions cut 4 bases from V and 3 bases from J, with 10 bases between. The CDR3 has 13 amino acids. Germline values: CDR1 MNHEY, CDR2 SMNVEV (reference sequence). The CDR3 sequence: CASSSGLFYEQYV. CDR3 bases: TGTGCCAGCAGTTCGGGACTTTTCTACGAGCAGTACGTC.

In its sample, this clonotype was seen a few times. This chain joins TRBV28 and TRBJ1-3; 8 bases line up with TRBD1. This CDR3 contains 16 residues. Unmatched junction bases numbered 10, after V lost 5 bases and J lost 4 bases. Germline CDR1 and CDR2: MDHEN and SYDVKM. CDR3 in amino acids: CASSTVQGVEGNTIYF. CDR3 bases: TGTGCCAGCAGTACCGTACAGGGGGTGGAAGGAAACACCATATATTTT.

This clonotype was seen at least ten times. The J gene is TRBJ2-1, the V gene TRBV7-8; 7 bases map to TRBD2. The length of the CDR3 is 17 residues. J was trimmed by 6 bases and V by 4 bases; bases with no gene match: 15. Germline assignment: CDR1 SGHVS and CDR2 FQNEAQ. The CDR3 region has the DNA TGTGCCAGCAGCTCTTTGCACCGGGACTACGATATCAATGAGCAGTTCTTC. Its translation is CASSSLHRDYDINEQFF.

This clonotype was counted at least ten times. This chain uses TRBV28 with TRBJ2-1, with 12 bases matching TRBD2. Germline CDR1 MDHEN, CDR2 SYDVKM. The CDR3 spans 18 residues. V lost 5 bases to trimming and J lost 9 bases; unmatched junction nucleotides: 17. The CDR3 loop is CASSPRLRLAGAVGEQFF. The CDR3 DNA reads as TGTGCCAGCAGTCCCCGCCTCCGACTAGCGGGGGCGGTGGGTGAGCAGTTCTTC.

The CDR3 loop reads CSASTDTYQETQYF. In DNA, the CDR3 is TGCAGTGCTAGCACCGACACTTACCAAGAGACCCAGTACTTC. The V and J genes are TRBV20-1 and TRBJ2-5; D is ambiguous. Trimming shortened V by 3 bases and J by 0 bases, and 11 bases separated the two germline ends. This CDR3 comprises 14 residues. Germline-derived CDR1 and CDR2 are DFQATT and SNEGSKA (reference sequence).

This clonotype was picked up a small number of times. For the CDR3, the DNA is TGTGCCAGCAGCTCCACAGGGGTTGGGGCCAACGTCCTGACTTTC. Residues: CASSSTGVGANVLTF. This rearrangement joins TRBV12-3 or TRBV12-4 to TRBJ2-6, with 7 bases matching TRBD1. V shed 6 bases and J 3 bases; nucleotides not matched to a gene: 5. The CDR3 extends over 15 amino acids.